The 8 T cell receptor beta chains below come from one sample, sequenced in a study of shared clonotypes between healthy human individuals. Profiled with immunoSEQ multiplex PCR; TCRdb holds only in-frame clones, not every one. The sample contains around 450,000 clones, 75% to 85% of which appear only once. The specimen sequenced was PBMCs. These receptors were obtained from a woman in her forties in good health. Some clones in this sample may be carry-over from other donors' samples.

The rearrangement joins TRBV5-5 to TRBJ2-7; 9 positions agree with TRBD1. Per germline, CDR1 SGHKS and CDR2 YYEKEE (reference sequence). The trim removed 4 bases at V and 7 bases at J, leaving 12 bases unmatched. The CDR3 is made up of 15 amino acids. CDR3 DNA: TGTGCCAGCAGCCCCGTCGGGACAGGGTTGTGGGAGCAGTACTTC. Translating gives CASSPVGTGLWEQYF.

The rearrangement uses TRBV28 and TRBJ1-5; the D gene is possibly TRBD1 (5 bases). V lost 7 bases, J lost 11 bases, and 21 bases lay in between. The germline CDR1 and CDR2 sequences are MDHEN and SYDVKM. This CDR3 is 14 amino acids long. DNA of the CDR3: TGTGCCAGCACCCCCCGCAGGCCACTCAGGGCCCAGCATTTT. Its translation is CASTPRRPLRAQHF.

This clone was seen a handful of times. J is TRBJ1-1 and V is TRBV11-1; possibly TRBD1 for D (5 bases). The germline V and J ends were trimmed by 5 bases and 4 bases, with 14 bases remaining between them. The CDR3 covers 14 residues. CDR1 is SGHAT, CDR2 FQDESV, per germline (reference sequence). CDR3 sequence reads: CASSLDSGITEAFF. The CDR3, as DNA: TGTGCCAGCAGCCTCGACAGTGGCATCACTGAAGCTTTCTTT.

This rearrangement joins TRBV7-2 to TRBJ1-5, with a possible D match to TRBD1 (6 bases). The CDR3 sequence is 14 residues long. Trimming removed 1 base at V and 7 bases at J, with 11 bases between. Per the germline V gene, CDR1 is SGHTA and CDR2 is FQGNSA. The CDR3 loop reads CASSLGGGGQPQHF. The CDR3 DNA reads as TGTGCCAGCAGCTTAGGCGGGGGCGGGCAGCCCCAGCATTTT. Full variable domain (rest looked up from reference TRBV7-2 and TRBJ1-5): GAGVSQSPSNKVTEKGKDVELRCDPISGHTALYWYRQSLGQGLEFLIYFQGNSAPDKSGLPSDRFSAERTGGSVSTLTIQRTQQEDSAVYLCASSLGGGGQPQHFGDGTRLSIL.

This clone was seen a single time. The chain combines TRBV19 with TRBJ2-3; 9 nucleotides align to TRBD2. With 7 bases clipped from V and 0 bases from J, the junction kept 5 bases outside the gene matches. Germline CDR1 LNHDA, CDR2 SQIVND (reference sequence). The CDR3 sequence is 15 residues long. CDR3 DNA: TGTGCCAGTATCCCTAGCGGGACTAGCACAGATACGCAGTATTTT. It encodes CASIPSGTSTDTQYF. Filled out from reference TRBV19 and TRBJ2-3, the complete variable domain reads DGGITQSPKYLFRKEGQNVTLSCEQNLNHDAMYWYRQDPGQGLRLIYYSQIVNDFQKGDIAEGYSVSREKKESFPLTVTSAQKNPTAFYLCASIPSGTSTDTQYFGPGTRLTVL.

The chain couples TRBV5-1 to TRBJ2-1; 7 bases are a match to TRBD2. The junction had 6 bases not matched to a gene; V was cut back by 0 bases and J by 0 bases. The CDR3 has 17 residues. Germline CDR1 SGHRS, CDR2 YFSETQ. CDR3 protein: CASSLDPSGSSYNEQFF. CDR3 in DNA: TGCGCCAGCAGCTTGGACCCTAGCGGTAGCTCCTACAATGAGCAGTTCTTC.

The chain has TRBV5-1 and TRBJ2-7, with a possible D match to TRBD2 (6 bases). The CDR3 has 14 amino acids. The germline V gene has CDR1 SGHRS and CDR2 YFSETQ. The V and J ends lost 4 bases and 2 bases respectively, with 13 bases between them. This CDR3 reads CASSPQTGAYEQYF. CDR3 bases: TGCGCCAGCAGCCCCCAGACGGGAGCCTACGAGCAGTACTTC.

This clone was picked up one time. The chain carries TRBV10-3 and TRBJ2-1; D might be TRBD1 or TRBD2, each matching 6 bases. The CDR3 length is 12 residues. V shed 10 bases and J shed 8 bases, with 15 bases lying between them. The germline V gene has CDR1 ENHRY and CDR2 SYGVKD. The CDR3 sequence is CATSPGGDEQFF. The CDR3 DNA follows: TGTGCCACCTCCCCCGGGGGCGATGAGCAGTTCTTC.